One and the same sample provided the 23 T cell receptor beta chains below, sequenced in a study of cytotoxic CD8 clonotypes in ibrutinib-treated CLL. The data were produced by immunoSEQ multiplex PCR, yet TCRdb's version contains in-frame clones alone and is incomplete. The sample lists some 130,000 clones; about 75% were seen once. Sequenced material: PBMCs, taken after 24 months of ibrutinib treatment. The receptors shown here come from a human donor with chronic lymphocytic leukemia.

For the CDR3, the DNA is TGCAGCGTTGAATTGGCAGGGTATGGGGTAGATGGCTACACCTTC. It codes for CSVELAGYGVDGYTF. The chain recombines TRBV29-1 with TRBJ1-2; the D gene is possibly TRBD1 (5 bases). The CDR3 has 15 amino acids. Trimming took 2 bases from V and 6 from J, leaving 19 bases between them. The germline V gene encodes CDR1 SQVTM and CDR2 ANQGSEA.

The V call is TRBV27, the J call TRBJ1-4; D call uncertain. The CDR3 is 14 amino acids. Germline CDR1 and CDR2: MNHEY and SMNVEV (reference sequence). With 5 bases removed from V and 6 bases from J, the gap between germline ends came to 13 bases. Here the CDR3 DNA reads TGTGCCAGCAGTCCCCGGGGTCCCTATGAAAAACTGTTTTTT. It translates to CASSPRGPYEKLFF.

The chain links TRBV10-3 to TRBJ1-1; D gene uncertain. The CDR3 consists of 15 residues. V was shortened by 0 bases and J by 1 base, with 9 bases between the two germline ends. Germline CDR1 reads ENHRY; CDR2 reads SYGVKD. In nucleotides, the CDR3 is TGTGCCATCAGTGAGTCGAGGCCTGGGAACACTGAAGCTTTCTTT. Its translation is CAISESRPGNTEAFF.

The chain employs TRBV5-6 and TRBJ2-3, with D perhaps TRBD2 (5 bases). V lost 4 bases and J 6 bases, leaving 12 bases between the germline ends. Looked up from germline, CDR1 is SGHDT and CDR2 is YYEEEE. This CDR3 contains 13 residues. The CDR3 DNA reads as TGTGCCAGCAGCCTAGCCGGGGTGGATACGCAGTATTTT. Protein sequence: CASSLAGVDTQYF. The full variable domain, rest sourced from reference TRBV5-6 and TRBJ2-3, is DAGVTQSPTHLIKTRGQQVTLRCSPKSGHDTVSWYQQALGQGPQFIFQYYEEEERQRGNFPDRFSGHQFPNYSSELNVNALLLGDSALYLCASSLAGVDTQYFGPGTRLTVL.

V gene TRBV5-1 combines with J gene TRBJ1-5; D is unresolved. V shed 0 bases and J shed 7 bases, with 14 bases lying between them. Germline CDR1 reads SGHRS; CDR2 reads YFSETQ. CDR3 length equals 15 residues. The CDR3 reads CASSLAGEEGQPQHF. CDR3 bases: TGCGCCAGCAGCTTGGCCGGTGAAGAGGGACAGCCCCAGCATTTT.

This sequence joins TRBV5-1 and TRBJ2-7, with no clear D. CDR1 is SGHRS and CDR2 is YFSETQ in the germline V gene. Trimming left V 2 bases short and J 2 bases short, with 8 bases between. The CDR3 has 13 residues. The CDR3 reads CASSFGLPYEQYF. The CDR3 DNA reads as TGCGCCAGCAGCTTTGGGCTCCCCTACGAGCAGTACTTC.

The sample holds one count of this clone. The V call is TRBV7-3, the J call TRBJ2-7, with D tentatively TRBD2 (6 bases). The CDR3 runs 16 residues. In germline, CDR1 is SGHTA, CDR2 FQGTGA. Trimming removed 5 bases from V and 6 bases from J, with 23 bases in between. The CDR3, as DNA: TGTGCCAGCAGCCCCTCGATGGCTAGCGCCACACGCGAGCAGTACTTC. This codes for CASSPSMASATREQYF.

This chain connects TRBV6-1 to TRBJ1-1; D is ambiguous. The CDR3 extends over 13 amino acids. CDR1 is MNHNS, CDR2 SASEGT, per germline. The V and J ends lost 4 bases and 4 bases respectively, with 10 bases between them. CDR3 loop: CASSGGEGTEAFF. CDR3 coding DNA: TGTGCCAGCAGTGGCGGGGAGGGCACTGAAGCTTTCTTT.

This clone showed up just once. The chain recombines TRBV7-3 with TRBJ2-3; a possible D gene is TRBD2 (6 bases). This CDR3 region has 16 residues. V gave up 5 bases and J gave up 5 bases, with 20 bases separating them. Germline V gives CDR1 SGHTA, CDR2 FQGTGA. This CDR3 reads CASSPPGLPGRDTQYF. In DNA form, the CDR3 reads TGTGCCAGCAGCCCCCCGGGACTCCCCGGTCGAGATACGCAGTATTTT.

The chain has TRBV5-4 and TRBJ2-3, with TRBD2 matching 7 bases. J was trimmed by 5 bases and V by 2 bases; bases with no gene match: 14. CDR3 length: 17 amino acids. Germline V gives CDR1 SGHNT, CDR2 YYREEE (reference sequence). The CDR3 is CASSLGRRESQGDTQYF. DNA for the CDR3: TGTGCCAGCAGCTTAGGCCGGCGGGAGAGCCAGGGAGATACGCAGTATTTT.

CDR3 in amino acids: CASSWGQSSYNEQFF. The CDR3 nucleotides are TGCGCCAGCAGCTGGGGACAGAGCTCCTACAATGAGCAGTTCTTC. This chain connects TRBV5-1 to TRBJ2-1; the match to TRBD1 covers 7 bases. Per the germline V gene, CDR1 is SGHRS and CDR2 is YFSETQ. The length of the CDR3 is 15 residues. V gave up 3 bases and J gave up 0 bases; unmatched junction bases: 3.

The chain recombines TRBV27 with TRBJ1-1; D gene unclear. This CDR3 region has 14 residues. Germline V CDR1 and CDR2: MNHEY, SMNVEV (reference sequence). Trimming shortened V by 5 bases and J by 2 bases, and 12 bases separated the two germline ends. The CDR3 nucleotides read TGTGCCAGCAGTCCCCCCGGGGAAAACACTGAAGCTTTCTTT. It specifies CASSPPGENTEAFF.

This chain uses TRBV7-2 with TRBJ1-2; D not certain. From germline, CDR1 is SGHTA and CDR2 FQGNSA. The CDR3 extends over 15 amino acids. V was shortened by 1 base and J by 0 bases, with 9 bases between the two germline ends. The CDR3 loop is CASSLDGNSNYGYTF. DNA for the CDR3: TGTGCCAGCAGCTTAGATGGCAACTCTAACTATGGCTACACCTTC.

The CDR3: CASSLSQEQYF. The CDR3 region has the DNA TGTGCCAGCAGCTTGTCCCAAGAGCAGTACTTC. The rearrangement joins TRBV11-2 to TRBJ2-7; D call uncertain. The CDR3 sequence is 11 residues long. Germline values: CDR1 SGHAT, CDR2 FQNNGV. Trimming stripped 3 bases from V and 7 bases from J, with 7 bases between.

The J gene is TRBJ2-3, the V gene TRBV27, with D possibly matching TRBD1 (5 bases). Germline lookup yields CDR1 MNHEY and CDR2 SMNVEV (reference sequence). The length of the CDR3 is 14 residues. The V end was cut by 6 bases, the J end by 1 base, with 11 bases between. CDR3 protein: CASSWGRGTDTQYF. The DNA for the CDR3 is TGTGCCAGCAGCTGGGGCAGGGGCACAGATACGCAGTATTTT.

On this clone itself: In the same sample, other DNA sequences code for this CDR3. The V call is TRBV28, the J call TRBJ1-2; no definite D call. Trimming shortened V by 6 bases and J by 5 bases, and 10 bases separated the two germline ends. Looked up from germline, CDR1 is MDHEN and CDR2 is SYDVKM. The CDR3 is 12 residues long. The CDR3 protein is CASSPGWYGYTF. CDR3 DNA: TGTGCCAGCAGCCCCGGTTGGTATGGCTACACCTTC.

The chain couples TRBV28 to TRBJ1-2; 7 nucleotides line up with TRBD1. The J segment lost 0 bases and the V segment lost 2 bases, leaving 9 bases of the junction unmatched. The CDR3 sequence is 17 residues long. Germline V gene lookup returns CDR1 MDHEN and CDR2 SYDVKM. The CDR3 DNA is TGTGCCAGCAGTTTACCGACAGGGACCGGAGCTAACTATGGCTACACCTTC. Translating it yields CASSLPTGTGANYGYTF.

In its sample, this clone was seen a few times. CDR3 nucleotide sequence: TGTGCCAGCAGCTTGGCAGGGACAGGGGGCTATGGCTACACCTTC. The encoded protein is CASSLAGTGGYGYTF. The chain employs TRBV5-5 and TRBJ1-2; 11 bases agree with TRBD1. Germline-derived CDR1 and CDR2 are SGHKS and YYEKEE (reference sequence). The CDR3 consists of 15 residues. V lost 0 bases to trimming and J lost 4 bases; unmatched junction nucleotides: 2.

The chain combines TRBV30 with TRBJ1-5, with TRBD1 matching 7 bases. The V gene end was trimmed by 8 bases and the J gene end by 6 bases; junction bases not matched to a gene: 10. CDR1 is GTSNPN, CDR2 SVGIG, per germline (reference sequence). The CDR3 runs to 13 residues. This chain's CDR3 is CAGGTESAQPQHF. The CDR3 DNA is TGTGCCGGGGGGACAGAATCAGCTCAGCCCCAGCATTTT.

J is TRBJ2-3 and V is TRBV28; either TRBD1 or TRBD2 may supply D (5 bases each). The CDR3 extends over 15 amino acids. Germline loops: CDR1 MDHEN, CDR2 SYDVKM. Trimming took off 3 bases at V and 5 bases at J, with 15 bases between the two ends. The CDR3, as DNA: TGTGCCAGCAGTTTGGGGACGTTCATCGAAGATACGCAGTATTTT. This sequence encodes CASSLGTFIEDTQYF.

The CDR3 loop reads CASAEGNTEAFF. CDR3 nucleotide sequence: TGTGCCAGCGCGGAGGGGAACACTGAAGCTTTCTTT. The rearrangement links TRBV28 to TRBJ1-1, with D unresolved. The CDR3 totals 12 residues. Trimming took off 8 bases at V and 1 base at J, with 8 bases between the two ends. Germline V CDR1 and CDR2: MDHEN, SYDVKM.

A remark on this clone: This sample includes further DNA sequences coding for the same CDR3. The chain employs TRBV6-5 and TRBJ2-7; maybe TRBD1 (5 bases). The ends were cut back, 7 bases at V and 6 bases at J, with 10 bases in the middle. CDR3 length equals 11 residues. Looked up from germline, CDR1 is MNHEY and CDR2 is SVGAGI. CDR3 sequence reads: CASNRGREQYF. The CDR3 DNA follows: TGTGCCAGCAATAGGGGCCGCGAGCAGTACTTC.

V is TRBV5-6 and J is TRBJ2-5; the match to TRBD1 covers 7 bases. V shed 4 bases, J shed 5 bases, and the junction held 8 bases outside the gene matches. The CDR3 contains 14 residues. Germline CDR1 is SGHDT and CDR2 is YYEEEE. The CDR3 bases are TGTGCCAGCAGCCGAAAGACAGGGATGGAGACCCAGTACTTC. Translated: CASSRKTGMETQYF. Filled out from reference TRBV5-6 and TRBJ2-5, the complete variable domain reads DAGVTQSPTHLIKTRGQQVTLRCSPKSGHDTVSWYQQALGQGPQFIFQYYEEEERQRGNFPDRFSGHQFPNYSSELNVNALLLGDSALYLCASSRKTGMETQYFGPGTRLLVL.